Below, 12 T cell receptor beta chains from the same sample are listed, as sequenced in a study of OX40 agonist ivuxolimab in advanced cancers. Assay: immunoSEQ multiplex PCR; the TCRdb copy retains only in-frame clones and omits some. The data show tens of thousands of clones, with more than 75% seen just once and around 0.5% held by the top ten. The sample here was CD4+ or CD8+ T cells sorted from blood, taken in a trial of the OX40 agonist ivuxolimab. The receptors shown here come from an adult with an advanced solid tumor such as melanoma, head and neck, liver or kidney cancer.

V usage is TRBV5-5 and J usage is TRBJ1-1; perhaps TRBD1 as D (5 bases). V dropped 4 bases and J dropped 3 bases, with 13 bases sitting between them. Germline V lookup: CDR1 SGHKS, CDR2 YYEKEE (reference sequence). The CDR3 loop spans 14 amino acids. CDR3 protein: CASSQNLGDTEAFF. The CDR3 DNA reads TGTGCCAGCAGCCAAAACCTAGGGGACACTGAAGCTTTCTTT.

The chain joins TRBV2 to TRBJ2-7, with D maybe TRBD1 (5 bases). The CDR3 contains 12 residues. The germline V gene has CDR1 SNHLY and CDR2 FYNNEI. V dropped 8 bases and J dropped 3 bases, with 11 bases sitting between them. CDR3 sequence: CASLFDSYEQYF. The CDR3 coding sequence is TGTGCCAGCCTATTCGACAGCTACGAGCAGTACTTC.

This chain uses TRBV5-4 with TRBJ2-3; the D gene is possibly TRBD1 (6 bases). This CDR3 comprises 14 residues. Trimming took 0 bases from V and 4 from J, leaving 9 bases between them. CDR1 and CDR2 (germline): SGHNT, YYREEE (reference sequence). The CDR3 nucleotides read TGTGCCAGCAGCTTGGGGGGGCCCCCAGATACGCAGTATTTT. Its protein product is CASSLGGPPDTQYF.

V gene TRBV5-1 combines with J gene TRBJ2-2; TRBD2 is a possible D gene (5 bases). Germline loops: CDR1 SGHRS, CDR2 YFSETQ. There are 13 residues in the CDR3. V was trimmed by 4 bases and J by 6 bases, leaving 10 bases between them. The DNA for the CDR3 is TGCGCCAGCAGCGAGGGCCAGCCCGGGGAGCTGTTTTTT. Protein: CASSEGQPGELFF.

The chain links TRBV28 to TRBJ1-2, with D tentatively TRBD1 (6 bases). The ends were cut back, 3 bases at V and 8 bases at J, with 13 bases in the middle. The CDR3 consists of 13 residues. CDR1 and CDR2 (germline): MDHEN, SYDVKM. CDR3 sequence reads: CASSFAGAQGYTF. As DNA, the CDR3 is TGTGCCAGCAGTTTCGCAGGGGCCCAGGGCTACACCTTC.

This rearrangement joins TRBV9 to TRBJ1-3, with D possibly TRBD1 on 5 matching bases. This CDR3 is built from 14 residues. Trimming shortened V by 2 bases and J by 4 bases, and 10 bases separated the two germline ends. Germline CDR1 SGDLS, CDR2 YYNGEE. In DNA form, the CDR3 reads TGTGCCAGCAGCGTCCAGGGTATGGGAAACACCATATATTTT. It yields the protein CASSVQGMGNTIYF.

The count of this clone is one. This sequence joins TRBV5-1 and TRBJ2-2, with 7 bases matching TRBD1. Germline V gene data show CDR1 as SGHRS and CDR2 as YFSETQ. V was clipped by 3 bases and J by 6 bases; unmatched bases: 11. CDR3 size: 16 residues. CDR3 bases: TGCGCCAGCAGCTCCCCGGGACAGCTACCACCCGGGGAGCTGTTTTTT. Encoded protein: CASSSPGQLPPGELFF.

The chain has TRBV6-5 and TRBJ1-1, with D possibly being TRBD1 (6 bases). Trimming cost V 6 bases and J 3 bases, with 14 bases left between them. This CDR3 has 14 amino acids. CDR1 and CDR2 (germline): MNHEY, SVGAGI. CDR3 sequence (DNA): TGTGCCAGCAGGGAAAACACAGGGCACACTGAAGCTTTCTTT. It translates to CASRENTGHTEAFF.

This chain connects TRBV29-1 to TRBJ2-3; 10 bases fit TRBD2. The CDR3 is made up of 15 amino acids. Trimming removed 8 bases from V and 4 bases from J; junction bases left unmatched: 12. The germline V gene encodes CDR1 SQVTM and CDR2 ANQGSEA. The CDR3 DNA reads TGCAGCTCCCAGGGGGCTAGCGGGGGTGCAGATACGCAGTATTTT. Its protein product is CSSQGASGGADTQYF.

The chain carries TRBV28 and TRBJ1-1, with D possibly being TRBD1 (6 bases). From germline, CDR1 is MDHEN and CDR2 SYDVKM. CDR3 size: 15 residues. Trimming removed 6 bases at V and 4 bases at J, with 18 bases between. CDR3 sequence: CASSNGGLQGTEAFF. The CDR3 region has the DNA TGTGCCAGCAGCAACGGAGGCTTACAGGGCACTGAAGCTTTCTTT.

This clone has only a few counts. This chain joins TRBV5-6 and TRBJ2-1; the match to TRBD2 covers 8 bases. The ends lost 4 bases at V and 7 bases at J; junction bases unmatched: 13. This CDR3 is 16 amino acids long. The germline V gene has CDR1 SGHDT and CDR2 YYEEEE. This CDR3 is CASSPPERGYSNEQFF. The CDR3 bases are TGTGCCAGCAGCCCCCCAGAGCGGGGGTATTCAAATGAGCAGTTCTTC.

V is TRBV18 and J is TRBJ2-7; 9 bases are shared with TRBD2. In germline, CDR1 is KGHSH, CDR2 LQKENI. The V and J ends lost 0 bases and 0 bases, in that order; junction bases with no gene match: 6. This CDR3 comprises 17 residues. The CDR3 protein is CASSPPGGGALSYEQYF. The CDR3 DNA follows: TGTGCCAGCTCACCACCGGGCGGGGGGGCCCTCTCCTACGAGCAGTACTTC.